These 10 T cell receptor beta chains were all obtained from the same sample, sequenced in a study of monozygotic twins with inflammatory bowel disease. TCRdb reprocessed the 5' RACE reads, with one entry per CDR3 protein and no DNA. The ten most abundant clones cover around an eighth of a sample with approximately 120,000 distinct CDR3 sequences. The sample comprised blood. These receptor sequences come from a human donor with ulcerative colitis or Crohn's disease, or a healthy co-twin of an affected twin (not recorded which).

This chain uses TRBV5-1 with TRBJ2-5; TCRdb's D call, TRBD1, is unchecked because there is no DNA. Germline CDR1 and CDR2: SGHRS and YFSETQ. The CDR3 sequence is 17 residues long. CDR3 amino acids: CASSFDNRVTLGETQYF.

The chain links TRBV6-9 to TRBJ2-1; without DNA, the TCRdb call of TRBD1 cannot be checked. The CDR3 has 11 residues. CDR1 and CDR2 (germline): MNHGY, SVAAGI. The CDR3 reads CASSQGSEQFF.

V and J are TRBV5-1 and TRBJ2-1; the D call of TRBD2 rests on TCRdb alone, since no DNA is present to check it. The CDR3 extends over 16 amino acids. The V gene's germline CDR1 is SGHRS and CDR2 YFSETQ. CDR3: CASSPVGLAYYNEQFF.

The chain carries TRBV9 and TRBJ1-2; without DNA, the TCRdb call of TRBD1 cannot be checked. Germline CDR1 is SGDLS and CDR2 is YYNGEE. CDR3 length: 13 amino acids. The CDR3 reads CASSMGQFYGYTF.

This chain joins TRBV3-1 and TRBJ2-7; the D call from TCRdb, TRBD1, cannot be confirmed without DNA. Per germline, CDR1 LGHDT and CDR2 YNNKEL (reference sequence). This CDR3 is built from 16 residues. Here the CDR3 reads CASSQDLGQGAGEQYF.

V and J are TRBV18 and TRBJ2-1. The CDR3 consists of 12 residues. Looked up from germline, CDR1 is KGHSH and CDR2 is LQKENI. The CDR3 region is CASSPPSSEQFF.

The genes are TRBV6-1 and TRBJ1-1. The CDR3 sequence is 14 residues long. CDR1 and CDR2 from the germline V gene are MNHNS and SASEGT. The CDR3 sequence is CASSEGLGNTEAFF.

The chain carries TRBV20-1 and TRBJ2-1; as DNA is missing, the TRBD1 call by TCRdb cannot be tested. The CDR3 is made up of 14 amino acids. Per germline, CDR1 DFQATT and CDR2 SNEGSKA (reference sequence). CDR3 protein: CRPGRGTPYNEQFF.

CDR3 amino acids: CAISESMRNGELFF. The gene calls are TRBV10-3 and TRBJ2-2. This CDR3 is built from 14 residues. Looked up from germline, CDR1 is ENHRY and CDR2 is SYGVKD.

The V and J genes are TRBV4-2 and TRBJ2-5; with no DNA, the TCRdb D assignment of TRBD1 cannot be verified. Germline lookup yields CDR1 LGHNA and CDR2 YNFKEQ. CDR3 length: 16 amino acids. This chain's CDR3 is CASSPLDRGPEETQYF.